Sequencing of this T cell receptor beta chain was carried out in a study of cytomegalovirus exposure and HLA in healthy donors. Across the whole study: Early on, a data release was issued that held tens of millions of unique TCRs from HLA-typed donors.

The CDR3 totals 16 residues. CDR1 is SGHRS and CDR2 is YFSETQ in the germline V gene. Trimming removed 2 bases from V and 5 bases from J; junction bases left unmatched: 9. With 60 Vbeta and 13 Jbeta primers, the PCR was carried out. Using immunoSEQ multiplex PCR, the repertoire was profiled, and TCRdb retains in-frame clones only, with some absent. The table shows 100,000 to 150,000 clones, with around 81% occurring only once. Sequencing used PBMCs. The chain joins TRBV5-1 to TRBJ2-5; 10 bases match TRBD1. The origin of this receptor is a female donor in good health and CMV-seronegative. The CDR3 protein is CASSFGTGTGDETQYF. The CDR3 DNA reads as TGCGCCAGCAGCTTCGGGACGGGGACAGGGGACGAGACCCAGTACTTC.